The rows below give T cell receptor beta chains drawn from one sample of a study of T cell responses to AZD1222 COVID-19 vaccine. Libraries were prepared by immunoSEQ multiplex PCR; TCRdb keeps only in-frame clonotypes and omits some of them. This table has roughly 140,000 clones, roughly nine tenths appearing once. This material consisted of peripheral blood, taken on day 0 of AZD1222 vaccination. Receptors originate from an adult in good health. Each CDR3 is given with its conserved first and last residue.

V	J	CDR3
TRBV28	TRBJ1-4	CASMRRFRVATNEKLFF
TRBV6-5	TRBJ1-6	CASRRWLGATNSLHF
TRBV9	TRBJ2-1	CASSPSGGAHYNEQFF
TRBV7-9	TRBJ1-2	CASRGTGNNYGYTF
TRBV3-1/TRBV3-2	TRBJ1-6	CATGGNSPLHF
TRBV7-2	TRBJ1-3	CASSYSTNTIYF
TRBV7-9	TRBJ1-4	CASSLGLGDRAEKLFF
TRBV18	TRBJ1-2	CASTIGQGAAGYTF
TRBV11-2	TRBJ2-5	CASSPQHRETQYF
TRBV3-1/TRBV3-2	TRBJ2-5	CASGRGETQYF
TRBV4-1	TRBJ1-2	CASSPNFAGVNYGYTF
TRBV19	TRBJ1-3	CASSMTGGPGNTIYF
TRBV2	TRBJ1-6	CASSVTRAYNSPLHF
TRBV6-5	TRBJ1-6	CATSEYNSPLHF
TRBV10-1	TRBJ2-1	CASSESTQGLAGVGPYNEQFF
TRBV11-2	TRBJ2-1	CASSLEFPNEQFF
TRBV15	TRBJ1-5	CATSREKGQGSNQPQHF
TRBV7-2	TRBJ2-5	CASKAQETQYF
TRBV9	TRBJ2-3	CASSPPLAGGYTDTQYF
TRBV10-2	TRBJ2-6	CASSDRGFGANVLTF
TRBV18	TRBJ1-1	CASSRLPGQGKGTEAFF
TRBV3-1/TRBV3-2	TRBJ1-6	CASRGTGGSPPLHF
TRBV18	TRBJ2-5	CASSPLTGGGETQYF
TRBV4-1	TRBJ2-7	CASSLMFMASSSYEQYF
TRBV7-2	TRBJ1-1	CASSRGGMNTEAFF
TRBV10-3	TRBJ1-2	CAISSMDGYGYTF
TRBV6-1	TRBJ1-6	CASSDASSYNSPLHF
TRBV11-2	TRBJ2-1	CASSPISGRGVNEQFF
TRBV7-9	TRBJ2-7	CASSFLPGKQANEQYF
TRBV7-9	TRBJ2-5	CASSLVSSARETQYF
TRBV5-1	TRBJ2-7	CASSGRSGEQYF
TRBV18	TRBJ1-5	CASSPTTADRLSQPQHF
TRBV19	TRBJ2-3	CASSLDGTDTQYF
TRBV4-1	TRBJ1-5	CASSQDWASNQPQHF
TRBV27	TRBJ1-5	CASSLGVPNQPQHF
TRBV12-3/TRBV12-4	TRBJ1-1	CASNWGRNTEAFF
TRBV6-1	TRBJ1-2	CASSEWTLYGYTF
TRBV28	TRBJ2-2	CASSFRVWGLNTGELFF
TRBV28	TRBJ2-1	CASSFVAGVYNEQFF
TRBV24-1	TRBJ2-3	CATSDRQGDTQYF
TRBV11-2	TRBJ2-7	CASSLVQGVSYEQYF
TRBV18	TRBJ1-2	CASSPREVNYGYTF
TRBV2	TRBJ1-6	CASSAPGGTPSPLHF
TRBV19	TRBJ2-1	CASSISISSYNEQFF
TRBV30	TRBJ1-4	CAWSGYSTNEKLFF
TRBV12-5	TRBJ2-5	CASGQGEQETQYF
TRBV7-3	TRBJ2-1	CASSAIGLAGHNEQFF
TRBV28	TRBJ1-2	CASSFIAVYGYTF
TRBV2	TRBJ2-7	CASSTSGRRKVKFSYEQYF
TRBV5-1	TRBJ1-2	CASSSGQAFAYGYTF
TRBV30	TRBJ1-3	CAWSVRAGGYLSGNTIYF
TRBV19	TRBJ1-6	CASTNPGTGGSPLHF
TRBV15	TRBJ1-1	CATSRARGNTEAFF
TRBV28	TRBJ2-5	CASGRVVAVQETQYF
TRBV28	TRBJ1-3	CASSNREGSGNTIYF